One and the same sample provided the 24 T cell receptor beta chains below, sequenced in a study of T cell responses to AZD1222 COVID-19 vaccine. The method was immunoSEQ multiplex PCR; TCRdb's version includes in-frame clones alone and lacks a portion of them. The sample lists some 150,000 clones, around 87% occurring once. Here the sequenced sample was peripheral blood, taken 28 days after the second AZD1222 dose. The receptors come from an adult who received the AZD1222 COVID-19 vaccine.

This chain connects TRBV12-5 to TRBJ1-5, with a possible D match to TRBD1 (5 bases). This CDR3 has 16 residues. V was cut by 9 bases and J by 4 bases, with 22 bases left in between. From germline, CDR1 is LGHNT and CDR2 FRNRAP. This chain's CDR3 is CASSDGPTVRNQPQHF. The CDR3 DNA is TGTGCTAGCTCCGACGGCCCGACAGTCCGAAATCAGCCCCAGCATTTT.

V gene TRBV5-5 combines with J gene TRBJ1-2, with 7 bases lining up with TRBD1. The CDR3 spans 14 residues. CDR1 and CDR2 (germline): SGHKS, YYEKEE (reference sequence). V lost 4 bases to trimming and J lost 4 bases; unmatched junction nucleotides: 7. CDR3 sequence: CASSAGQVLYGYTF. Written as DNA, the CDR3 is TGTGCCAGCAGCGCCGGACAGGTCCTCTATGGCTACACCTTC.

Here the CDR3 reads CSVAWSTEAFF. Here the CDR3 DNA reads TGCAGCGTTGCTTGGTCGACTGAAGCTTTCTTT. V usage is TRBV29-1 and J usage is TRBJ1-1, with unresolved D. Germline CDR1 reads SQVTM; CDR2 reads ANQGSEA. The V end was cut by 4 bases, the J end by 5 bases, with 8 bases between. The CDR3 sequence is 11 residues long.

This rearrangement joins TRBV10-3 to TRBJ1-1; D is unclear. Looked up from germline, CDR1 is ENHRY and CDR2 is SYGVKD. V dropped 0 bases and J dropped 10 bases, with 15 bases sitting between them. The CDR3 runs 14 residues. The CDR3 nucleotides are TGTGCCATCAGTGAGTCGGTTAACCCCCCCCGAGCTTTCTTT. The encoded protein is CAISESVNPPRAFF.

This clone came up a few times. Here the CDR3 reads CAARVSYEQYF. In nucleotides, the CDR3 is TGTGCCGCTAGGGTCTCCTACGAGCAGTACTTC. The chain couples TRBV30 to TRBJ2-7; no reliable D call. Trimming took off 8 bases at V and 0 bases at J, with 8 bases between the two ends. There are 11 residues in the CDR3. CDR1 and CDR2 (germline): GTSNPN, SVGIG (reference sequence).

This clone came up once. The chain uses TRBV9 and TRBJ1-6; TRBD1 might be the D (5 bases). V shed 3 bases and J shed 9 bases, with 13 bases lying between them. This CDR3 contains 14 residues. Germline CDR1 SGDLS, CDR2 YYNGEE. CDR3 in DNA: TGTGCCAGCAGCGGACAGAGAAGTGGTTCACCCCTCCACTTT. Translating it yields CASSGQRSGSPLHF.

The CDR3 DNA reads TGTGCCAGCAGCTTAAGGAGCGAGGAAGATACGCAGTATTTT. Its protein product is CASSLRSEEDTQYF. The genes are TRBV7-9 and TRBJ2-3; D is uncertain. The V gene lost 2 bases and the J gene lost 5 bases, with 11 bases spanning the gap. CDR3 length: 14 amino acids. Germline CDR1 SEHNR, CDR2 FQNEAQ (reference sequence).

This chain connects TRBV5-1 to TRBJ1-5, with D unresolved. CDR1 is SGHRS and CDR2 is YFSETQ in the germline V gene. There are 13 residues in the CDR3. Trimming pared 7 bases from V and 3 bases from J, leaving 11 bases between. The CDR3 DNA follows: TGCGCCAGCCGGGCGGGTCCCAATCAGCCCCAGCATTTT. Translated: CASRAGPNQPQHF.

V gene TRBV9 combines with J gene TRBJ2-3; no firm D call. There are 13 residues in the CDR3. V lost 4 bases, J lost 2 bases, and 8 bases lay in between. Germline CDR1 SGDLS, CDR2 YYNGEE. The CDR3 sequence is CASSSQNTDTQYF. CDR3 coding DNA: TGTGCCAGCAGCTCCCAGAACACAGATACGCAGTATTTT.

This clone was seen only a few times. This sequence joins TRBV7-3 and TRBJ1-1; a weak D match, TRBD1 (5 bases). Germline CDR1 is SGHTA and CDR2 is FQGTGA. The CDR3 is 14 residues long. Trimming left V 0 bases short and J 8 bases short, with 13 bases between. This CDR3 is CASSLTLGREEAFF. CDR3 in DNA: TGTGCCAGCAGCTTAACGCTGGGGCGCGAGGAAGCTTTCTTT.

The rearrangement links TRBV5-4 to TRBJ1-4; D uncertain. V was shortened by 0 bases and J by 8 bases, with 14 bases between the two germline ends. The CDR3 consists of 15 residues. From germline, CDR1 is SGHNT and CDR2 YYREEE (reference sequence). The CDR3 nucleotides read TGTGCCAGCAGCTTGGACGCCCGCCGAGGGGAAAAACTGTTTTTT. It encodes CASSLDARRGEKLFF.

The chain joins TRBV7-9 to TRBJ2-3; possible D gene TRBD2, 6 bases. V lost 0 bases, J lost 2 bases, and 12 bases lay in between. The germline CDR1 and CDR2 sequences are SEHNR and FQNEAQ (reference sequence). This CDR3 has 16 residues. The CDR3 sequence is CASSLAPGTHTDTQYF. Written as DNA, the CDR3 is TGTGCCAGCAGCTTAGCGCCGGGGACTCACACAGATACGCAGTATTTT.

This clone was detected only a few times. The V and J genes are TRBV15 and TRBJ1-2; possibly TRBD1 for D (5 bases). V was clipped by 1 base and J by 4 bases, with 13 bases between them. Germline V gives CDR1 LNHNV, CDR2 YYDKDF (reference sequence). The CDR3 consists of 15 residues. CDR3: CATSRGDVGAYGYTF. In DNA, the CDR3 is TGTGCCACCAGCAGAGGCGACGTAGGGGCCTATGGCTACACCTTC.

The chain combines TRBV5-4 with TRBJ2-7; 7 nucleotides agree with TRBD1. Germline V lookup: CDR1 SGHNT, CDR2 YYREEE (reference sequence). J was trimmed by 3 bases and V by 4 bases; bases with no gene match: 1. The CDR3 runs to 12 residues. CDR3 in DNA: TGTGCCAGCAGCGGGGACAGCTACGAGCAGTACTTC. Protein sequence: CASSGDSYEQYF.

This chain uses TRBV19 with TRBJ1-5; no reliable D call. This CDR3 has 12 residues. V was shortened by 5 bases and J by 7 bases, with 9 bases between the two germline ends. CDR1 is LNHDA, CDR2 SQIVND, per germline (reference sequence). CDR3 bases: TGTGCCAGTAGTTCTCGTGGACAGCCCCAGCATTTT. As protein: CASSSRGQPQHF.

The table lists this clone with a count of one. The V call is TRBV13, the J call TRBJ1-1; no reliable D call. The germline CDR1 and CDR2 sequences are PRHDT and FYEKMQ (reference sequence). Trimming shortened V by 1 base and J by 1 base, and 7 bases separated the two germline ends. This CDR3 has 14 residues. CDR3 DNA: TGTGCCAGCAGCTTAGACGGGGAGAACACTGAAGCTTTCTTT. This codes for CASSLDGENTEAFF.

CDR3 sequence: CASSPQVRNTEAFF. The CDR3, as DNA: TGCGCCAGCTCACCACAGGTCAGGAACACTGAAGCTTTCTTT. The chain uses TRBV4-1 and TRBJ1-1; D might be TRBD1 (5 bases). V lost 8 bases and J 1 base, leaving 14 bases between the germline ends. CDR1 is MGHRA, CDR2 YSYEKL, per germline. The CDR3 loop spans 14 amino acids.

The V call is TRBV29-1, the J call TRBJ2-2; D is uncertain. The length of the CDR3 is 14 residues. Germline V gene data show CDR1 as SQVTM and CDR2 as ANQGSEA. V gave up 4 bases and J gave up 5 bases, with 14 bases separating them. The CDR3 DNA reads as TGCAGCGTTGCGGCAACAATTCCGACCGGGGAGCTGTTTTTT. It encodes CSVAATIPTGELFF.

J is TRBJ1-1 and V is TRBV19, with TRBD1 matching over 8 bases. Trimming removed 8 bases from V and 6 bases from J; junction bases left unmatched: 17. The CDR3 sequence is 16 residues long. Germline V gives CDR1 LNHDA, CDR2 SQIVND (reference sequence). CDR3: CASREAGGYPIAEAFF. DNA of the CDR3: TGTGCCAGTCGGGAAGCAGGGGGCTATCCTATCGCTGAAGCTTTCTTT.

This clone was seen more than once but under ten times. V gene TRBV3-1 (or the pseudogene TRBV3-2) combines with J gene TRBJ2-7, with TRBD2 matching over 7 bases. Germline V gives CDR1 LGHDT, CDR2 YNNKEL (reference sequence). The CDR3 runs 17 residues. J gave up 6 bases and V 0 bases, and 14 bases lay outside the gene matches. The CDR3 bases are TGTGCCAGCAGCCAAGAGTCGCCTAGCGGTACTCCTCTCGAGCAGTACTTC. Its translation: CASSQESPSGTPLEQYF.

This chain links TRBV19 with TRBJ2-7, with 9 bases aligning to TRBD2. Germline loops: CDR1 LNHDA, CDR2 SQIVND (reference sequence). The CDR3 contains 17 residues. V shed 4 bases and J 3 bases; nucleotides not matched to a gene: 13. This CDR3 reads CASSTRPSGVGSYEQYF. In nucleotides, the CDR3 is TGTGCCAGTAGTACGCGGCCTAGCGGGGTCGGAAGCTACGAGCAGTACTTC.

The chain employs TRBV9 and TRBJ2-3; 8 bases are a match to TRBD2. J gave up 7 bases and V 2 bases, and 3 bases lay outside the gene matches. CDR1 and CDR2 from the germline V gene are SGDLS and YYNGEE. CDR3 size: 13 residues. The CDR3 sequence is CASSVGTRNTQYF. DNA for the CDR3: TGTGCCAGCAGCGTCGGGACTAGGAATACGCAGTATTTT. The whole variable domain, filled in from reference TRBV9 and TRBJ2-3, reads DSGVTQTPKHLITATGQRVTLRCSPRSGDLSVYWYQQSLDQGLQFLIQYYNGEERAKGNILERFSAQQFPDLHSELNLSSLELGDSALYFCASSVGTRNTQYFGPGTRLTVL.

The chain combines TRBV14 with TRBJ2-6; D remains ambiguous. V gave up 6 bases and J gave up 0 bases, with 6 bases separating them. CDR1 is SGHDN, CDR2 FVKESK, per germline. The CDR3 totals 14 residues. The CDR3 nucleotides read TGTGCCAGCAGGGCAAACTCTGGGGCCAACGTCCTGACTTTC. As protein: CASRANSGANVLTF.

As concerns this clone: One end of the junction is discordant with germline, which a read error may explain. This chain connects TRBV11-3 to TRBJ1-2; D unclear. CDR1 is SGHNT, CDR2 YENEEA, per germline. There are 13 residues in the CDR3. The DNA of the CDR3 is TGTGCCAGCAGCTTAGATGGCACCACCCCAACTTTCTTC. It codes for CASSLDGTTPTFF.